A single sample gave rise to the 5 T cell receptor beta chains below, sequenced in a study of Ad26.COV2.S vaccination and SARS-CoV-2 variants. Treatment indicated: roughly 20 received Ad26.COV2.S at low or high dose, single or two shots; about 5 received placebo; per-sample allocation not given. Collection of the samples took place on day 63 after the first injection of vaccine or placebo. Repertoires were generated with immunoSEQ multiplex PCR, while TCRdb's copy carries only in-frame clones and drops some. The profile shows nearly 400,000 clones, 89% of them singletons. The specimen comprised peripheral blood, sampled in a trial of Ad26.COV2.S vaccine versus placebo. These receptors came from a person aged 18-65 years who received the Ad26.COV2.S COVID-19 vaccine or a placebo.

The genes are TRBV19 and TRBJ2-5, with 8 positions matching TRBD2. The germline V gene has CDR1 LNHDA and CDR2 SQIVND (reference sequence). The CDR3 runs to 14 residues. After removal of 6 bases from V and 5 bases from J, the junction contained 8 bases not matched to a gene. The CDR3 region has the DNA TGTGCCAGTAGCAGCGGGAGATATGTGGAGACCCAGTACTTC. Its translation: CASSSGRYVETQYF. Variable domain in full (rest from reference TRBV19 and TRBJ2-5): DGGITQSPKYLFRKEGQNVTLSCEQNLNHDAMYWYRQDPGQGLRLIYYSQIVNDFQKGDIAEGYSVSREKKESFPLTVTSAQKNPTAFYLCASSSGRYVETQYFGPGTRLLVL.

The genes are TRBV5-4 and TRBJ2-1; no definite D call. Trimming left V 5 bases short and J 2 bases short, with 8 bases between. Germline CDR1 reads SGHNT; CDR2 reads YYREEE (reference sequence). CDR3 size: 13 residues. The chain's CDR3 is CASSTPAYNEQFF. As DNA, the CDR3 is TGTGCCAGCAGTACACCCGCCTACAATGAGCAGTTCTTC.

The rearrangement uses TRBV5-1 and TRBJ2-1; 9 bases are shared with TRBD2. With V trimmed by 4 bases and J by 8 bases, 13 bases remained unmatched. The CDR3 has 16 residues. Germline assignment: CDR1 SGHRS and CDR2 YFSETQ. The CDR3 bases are TGCGCCAGCAGCCCGGAGATAGCGGGAGTAGGCGATGAGCAGTTCTTC. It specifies CASSPEIAGVGDEQFF.

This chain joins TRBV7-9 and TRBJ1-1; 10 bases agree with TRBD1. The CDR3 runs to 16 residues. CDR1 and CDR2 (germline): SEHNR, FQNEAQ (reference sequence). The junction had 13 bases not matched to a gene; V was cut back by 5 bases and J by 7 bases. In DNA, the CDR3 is TGTGCCAGCAGCCCTCCTGGCATCGGGGACAGGGGTGAAGCTTTCTTT. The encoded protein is CASSPPGIGDRGEAFF.

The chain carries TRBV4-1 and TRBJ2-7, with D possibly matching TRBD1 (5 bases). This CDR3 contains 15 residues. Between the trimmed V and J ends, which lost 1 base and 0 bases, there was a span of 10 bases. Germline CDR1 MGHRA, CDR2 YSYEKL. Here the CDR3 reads CASSQVLGRSYEQYF. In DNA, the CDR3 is TGCGCCAGCAGCCAAGTCCTGGGGCGCTCCTACGAGCAGTACTTC.